Listed below are T cell receptor beta chains from one sample, sequenced in a study of T-cell memory formation after mild COVID-19. TCRdb independently ran MiXCR on the 5' RACE reads; one entry per CDR3 protein. The sample includes about 390,000 distinct CDR3 sequences, under 25% of them seen just once. The sequenced sample consisted of PBMCs or a T cell subset sorted from them (not recorded which). These receptors were collected from an adult woman who had mild COVID-19 (a few samples of this study predate the infection). Cell type and time point are not known. CDR3s include the opening cysteine and the closing phenylalanine or tryptophan. D genes are given only for firm matches. For some rows the clone size is stated as once, few or many, or as a class when expanded; others skip it.

clone_size d_call j_call v_call cdr3_aa cdr3_nt
- - TRBJ2-3 TRBV4-1 CASSQDVSDTQYF TGCGCCAGCAGCCAAGATGTCTCAGATACGCAGTATTTT
few TRBD2 TRBJ2-1 TRBV4-3 CASSQDFMTSGSDEQFF TGCGCCAGCAGCCAAGATTTTATGACTAGCGGGAGTGATGAGCAGTTCTTC
few TRBD2 TRBJ2-5 TRBV3-1 CASSQGARGGQETQYF TGTGCCAGCAGCCAAGGGGCCCGGGGGGGACAAGAGACCCAGTACTTC
few - TRBJ2-7 TRBV20-1 CSARGPPHEQYF TGCAGTGCTAGAGGCCCCCCCCACGAGCAGTACTTC
- - TRBJ2-2 TRBV7-6 CASSSPGQGGNTGELFF TGTGCCAGCAGCTCCCCTGGCCAAGGGGGTAACACCGGGGAGCTGTTTTTT
- - TRBJ1-4 TRBV7-9 CASSSGTSNEKLFF TGTGCCAGCAGCTCCGGGACCTCTAATGAAAAACTGTTTTTT
many - TRBJ2-2 TRBV7-8 CASSYRDAGSHTGELFF TGTGCCAGCAGTTACCGGGACGCGGGGTCTCACACCGGGGAGCTGTTTTTT
- TRBD2 TRBJ2-5 TRBV5-1 CASSRNSAGGIPYQETQYF TGCGCCAGCAGCCGAAACTCAGCGGGAGGGATTCCGTACCAAGAGACCCAGTACTTC
medium-sized - TRBJ2-7 TRBV12-3/TRBV12-4 CASSLGTANSEQYF TGTGCCAGCAGTTTAGGGACCGCGAATTCCGAGCAGTACTTC
- - TRBJ1-2 TRBV29-1 CSVEVNKGYGYTF TGCAGCGTTGAGGTTAACAAGGGATATGGCTACACCTTC
few - TRBJ1-5 TRBV7-8 CASSLRAPRGPQHF TGTGCCAGCAGCTTAAGGGCTCCCCGTGGGCCCCAGCATTTT
- TRBD2 TRBJ2-6 TRBV18 CASSLTSGGSKGANVLTF TGTGCCAGCTCATTGACTAGCGGGGGCTCAAAGGGGGCCAACGTCCTGACTTTC
few - TRBJ2-5 TRBV5-1 CASSLVSSQETQYF TGCGCCAGCAGCTTGGTATCATCCCAGGAGACCCAGTACTTC
- TRBD1 TRBJ1-4 TRBV9 CASSVDETGGEKLFF TGTGCCAGCAGCGTAGATGAGACAGGGGGTGAAAAACTGTTTTTT
- - TRBJ1-2 TRBV27 CASSSAGAGGYTF TGTGCCAGCAGTTCCGCAGGGGCGGGGGGCTACACCTTC
- - TRBJ2-5 TRBV5-1 CASSLPPNSRETQYF TGCGCCAGCAGCTTGCCCCCAAACTCAAGGGAGACCCAGTACTTC
- - TRBJ1-5 TRBV18 CASSAQGPYSNQPQHF TGTGCCAGCTCAGCACAGGGACCTTATAGCAATCAGCCCCAGCATTTT
few - TRBJ1-3 TRBV7-6 CASSSRASGNTIYF TGTGCCAGCAGCTCTAGGGCCTCTGGAAACACCATATATTTT
few - TRBJ2-1 TRBV20-1 CSARVARNEQFF TGCAGTGCTAGAGTGGCAAGGAATGAGCAGTTCTTC
few - TRBJ2-7 TRBV29-1 CSAGGGGNYEQYF TGCAGCGCCGGTGGAGGGGGGAACTACGAGCAGTACTTC
- TRBD2 TRBJ2-3 TRBV4-1 CASSQDARLAGGSDTQYF TGCGCCAGCAGCCAAGATGCCCGACTAGCGGGGGGGTCAGATACGCAGTATTTT
few TRBD1 TRBJ2-1 TRBV7-9 CASSLTPWTGSSYNEQFF TGTGCCAGCAGCTTAACCCCTTGGACAGGGAGCTCCTACAATGAGCAGTTCTTC
- TRBD1 TRBJ1-5 TRBV6-5 CASRYRGNSNQPQHF TGTGCCAGCAGGTACAGGGGAAATAGCAATCAGCCCCAGCATTTT
- - TRBJ2-1 TRBV7-9 CASSLGENEQFF TGTGCCAGCAGCTTAGGTGAGAATGAGCAGTTCTTC
- TRBD1 TRBJ1-1 TRBV13 CASSLWDRNTEAFF TGTGCCAGCAGCCTCTGGGACAGAAACACTGAAGCTTTCTTT
- - TRBJ2-3 TRBV2 CASTKRENTDTQYF TGTGCCAGCACGAAGCGTGAAAACACAGATACGCAGTATTTT
- - TRBJ2-2 TRBV5-1 CASSLKLRIGAQTNTGELFF TGCGCCAGCAGCTTGAAATTAAGGATAGGCGCACAGACGAACACCGGGGAGCTGTTTTTT
- TRBD2 TRBJ2-5 TRBV12-3/TRBV12-4 CASSFGTSGGRETQYF TGTGCCAGCAGTTTCGGGACTAGCGGGGGCCGGGAGACCCAGTACTTC
few TRBD2 TRBJ2-7 TRBV3-1 CASSRTSGGFNEQYF TGTGCCAGCAGCCGGACTAGCGGGGGGTTCAACGAGCAGTACTTC
few - TRBJ1-1 TRBV6-5 CASTRAGQGTEAFF TGTGCCAGCACCCGGGCAGGGCAAGGCACTGAAGCTTTCTTT
- TRBD2 TRBJ2-3 TRBV12-3/TRBV12-4 CASRDYTTDTQYF TGTGCCAGTCGGGACTACACAACAGATACGCAGTATTTT
- TRBD1 TRBJ1-2 TRBV27 CASSFLGQGAHYGYTF TGTGCCAGCAGTTTCCTAGGACAGGGGGCTCACTATGGCTACACCTTC
many TRBD2 TRBJ2-3 TRBV20-1 CSARDGRERIITSTDTQYF TGCAGTGCTAGAGATGGGCGGGAGAGAATAATTACTAGCACAGATACGCAGTATTTT
many - TRBJ1-2 TRBV5-1 CASSPAEVRSYGYTF TGCGCCAGCAGCCCCGCCGAGGTGAGGAGCTATGGCTACACCTTC
- - TRBJ2-3 TRBV4-1 CASSQEGAGDTQYF TGCGCCAGCAGCCAAGAAGGGGCAGGGGATACGCAGTATTTT
few - TRBJ2-1 TRBV29-1 CSSDQGWGYNEQFF TGCAGCTCGGATCAGGGTTGGGGATACAATGAGCAGTTCTTC
few TRBD1 TRBJ1-1 TRBV9 CASSARTGGEAFF TGTGCCAGCAGCGCCAGGACAGGAGGAGAAGCTTTCTTT
few - TRBJ2-7 TRBV7-9 CASSSIRDSFQGGEQYF TGTGCCAGCAGCTCTATCCGAGACAGTTTTCAGGGGGGCGAGCAGTACTTC
few - TRBJ2-5 TRBV5-8 CASSFGGGQETQYF TGTGCCAGCAGCTTTGGAGGGGGCCAAGAGACCCAGTACTTC
- - TRBJ1-4 TRBV4-1 CASSQEVGKLFF TGCGCCAGCAGCCAAGAAGTGGGAAAACTGTTTTTT
- TRBD1 TRBJ2-5 TRBV5-1 CASSSGQAEGETQYF TGCGCCAGCAGCTCGGGACAGGCCGAAGGCGAGACCCAGTACTTC
many TRBD2 TRBJ2-1 TRBV7-9 CASSPSGMDNEQFF TGTGCCAGCAGCCCTAGCGGAATGGACAATGAGCAGTTCTTC
- - TRBJ2-1 TRBV4-3 CASSQDGSVAYNEQFF TGCGCCAGCAGCCAAGACGGGTCCGTCGCTTACAATGAGCAGTTCTTC
few - TRBJ1-5 TRBV20-1 CSARDGGWGNQPQHF TGCAGTGCTAGAGATGGGGGTTGGGGCAATCAGCCCCAGCATTTT
- - TRBJ1-2 TRBV12-3/TRBV12-4 CASSPGGWDGYTF TGTGCCAGCAGTCCGGGAGGGTGGGATGGCTACACCTTC
many TRBD1 TRBJ1-1 TRBV12-5 CASGLARGTEAFF TGTGCTAGTGGTTTGGCCAGGGGGACTGAAGCTTTCTTT
few TRBD2 TRBJ2-5 TRBV4-1 CASSQFPVAGGFQETQYF TGCGCCAGCAGCCAATTTCCTGTAGCGGGGGGATTTCAAGAGACCCAGTACTTC
few TRBD2 TRBJ2-5 TRBV27 CASRGSGGLGETQYF TGTGCCAGCAGGGGGAGCGGGGGCCTAGGAGAGACCCAGTACTTC
few - TRBJ2-1 TRBV29-1 CSVGFGGNYNEQFF TGCAGCGTTGGGTTCGGAGGGAACTACAATGAGCAGTTCTTC
few TRBD1 TRBJ2-7 TRBV19 CASSNAGTGGDEQYF TGTGCCAGTAGTAATGCCGGGACAGGGGGCGACGAGCAGTACTTC
few TRBD2 TRBJ2-7 TRBV6-1 CASPGTDPSGQYF TGTGCCAGCCCCGGGACCGACCCTAGCGGGCAGTACTTC
few TRBD1 TRBJ1-2 TRBV18 CASSRPVRQGPNYGYTF TGTGCCAGCTCACGCCCGGTGAGACAGGGGCCAAACTATGGCTACACCTTC
- - TRBJ1-6 TRBV6-2/TRBV6-3 CASRTQGSNSPLHF TGTGCCAGCAGGACCCAGGGTAGTAATTCACCCCTCCACTTT
- - TRBJ1-2 TRBV7-9 CASSRTQNYGYTF TGTGCCAGCAGCAGGACACAGAACTATGGCTACACCTTC
- - TRBJ2-1 TRBV3-1 CASRLAGIDEQFF TGTGCCAGCAGGTTGGCAGGGATCGATGAGCAGTTCTTC
few - TRBJ1-2 TRBV4-3 CASSQGTDLYGYTF TGCGCCAGCAGCCAAGGGACAGACCTCTATGGCTACACCTTC
few - TRBJ1-5 TRBV6-1 CASSQTGTGNQPQHF TGTGCCAGCAGTCAAACCGGGACTGGGAATCAGCCCCAGCATTTT